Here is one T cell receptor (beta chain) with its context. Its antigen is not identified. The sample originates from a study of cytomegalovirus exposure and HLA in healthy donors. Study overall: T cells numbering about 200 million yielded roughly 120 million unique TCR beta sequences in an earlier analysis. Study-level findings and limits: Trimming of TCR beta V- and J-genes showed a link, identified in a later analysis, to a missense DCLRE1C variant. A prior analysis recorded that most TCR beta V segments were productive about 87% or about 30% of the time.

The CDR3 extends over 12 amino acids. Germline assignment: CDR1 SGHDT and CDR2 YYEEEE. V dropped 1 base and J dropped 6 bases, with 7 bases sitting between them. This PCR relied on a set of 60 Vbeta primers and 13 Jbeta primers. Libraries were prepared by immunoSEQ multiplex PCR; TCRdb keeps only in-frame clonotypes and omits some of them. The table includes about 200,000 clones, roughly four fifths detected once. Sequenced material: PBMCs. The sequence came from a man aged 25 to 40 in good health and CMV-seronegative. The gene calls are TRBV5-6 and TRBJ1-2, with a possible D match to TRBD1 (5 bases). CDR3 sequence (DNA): TGTGCCAGCAGCTTGCTAGGGGATGGCTACACCTTC. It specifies CASSLLGDGYTF.